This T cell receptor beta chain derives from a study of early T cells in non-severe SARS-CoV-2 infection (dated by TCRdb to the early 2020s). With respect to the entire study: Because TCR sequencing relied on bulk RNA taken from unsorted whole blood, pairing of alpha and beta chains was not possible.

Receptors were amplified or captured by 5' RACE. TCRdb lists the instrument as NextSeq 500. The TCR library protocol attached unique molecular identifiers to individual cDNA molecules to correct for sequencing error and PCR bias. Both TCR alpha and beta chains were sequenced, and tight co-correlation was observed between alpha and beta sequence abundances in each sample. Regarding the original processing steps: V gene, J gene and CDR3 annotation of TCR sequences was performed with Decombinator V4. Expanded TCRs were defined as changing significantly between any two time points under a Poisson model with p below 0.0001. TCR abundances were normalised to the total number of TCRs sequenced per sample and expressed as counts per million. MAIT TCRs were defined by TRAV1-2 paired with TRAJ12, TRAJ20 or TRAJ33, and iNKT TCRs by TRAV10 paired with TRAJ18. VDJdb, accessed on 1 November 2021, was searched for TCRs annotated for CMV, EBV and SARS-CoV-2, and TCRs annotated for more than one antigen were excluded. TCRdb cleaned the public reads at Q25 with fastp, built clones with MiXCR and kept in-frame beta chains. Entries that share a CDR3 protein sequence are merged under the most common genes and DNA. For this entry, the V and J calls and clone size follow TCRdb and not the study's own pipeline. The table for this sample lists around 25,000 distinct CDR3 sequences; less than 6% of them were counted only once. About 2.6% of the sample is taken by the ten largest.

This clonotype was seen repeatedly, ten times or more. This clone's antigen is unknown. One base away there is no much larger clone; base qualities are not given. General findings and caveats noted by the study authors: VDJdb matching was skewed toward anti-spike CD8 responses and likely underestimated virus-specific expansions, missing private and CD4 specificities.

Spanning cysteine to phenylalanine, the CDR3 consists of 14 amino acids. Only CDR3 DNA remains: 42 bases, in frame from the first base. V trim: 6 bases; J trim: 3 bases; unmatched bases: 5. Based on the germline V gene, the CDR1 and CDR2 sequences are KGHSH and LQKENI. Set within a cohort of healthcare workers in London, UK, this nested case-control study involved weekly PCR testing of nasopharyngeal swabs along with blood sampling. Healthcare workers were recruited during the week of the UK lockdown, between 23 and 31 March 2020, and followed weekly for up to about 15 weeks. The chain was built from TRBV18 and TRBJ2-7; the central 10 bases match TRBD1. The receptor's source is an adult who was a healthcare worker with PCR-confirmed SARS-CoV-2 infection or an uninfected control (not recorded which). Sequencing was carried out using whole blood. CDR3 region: CASSRRDRGYEQYF. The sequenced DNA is TGTGCCAGCTCCCGAAGGGACAGGGGCTACGAGCAGTACTTC.